This passage covers 32 T cell receptor beta chains from one sample sequenced in a study of identical twins. TCRdb re-analysed the 5' RACE reads in MiXCR, keeping a single row per CDR3 protein. Here the sample spans around 100,000 distinct CDR3 sequences, 5.9% being singletons. What was sequenced was memory T cells sorted from blood. These receptor sequences come from a woman between 50 and 59 years old in good health.

This clonotype was counted ten times or more. J is TRBJ2-5 and V is TRBV2; D remains unclear. V dropped 7 bases and J dropped 2 bases, with 5 bases sitting between them. This CDR3 comprises 11 residues. Germline V gives CDR1 SNHLY, CDR2 FYNNEI. CDR3 nucleotides: TGTGCCAGCACGATTCAAGAGACCCAGTACTTC. Protein product: CASTIQETQYF.

A few counts support this clonotype. The CDR3 region is CASSLGTGFGELFF. The CDR3 nucleotides read TGTGCCAGCAGCTTGGGGACAGGGTTCGGGGAGCTGTTTTTT. The chain links TRBV5-8 to TRBJ2-2; 8 bases are a match to TRBD1. Trimming removed 0 bases from V and 7 bases from J; junction bases left unmatched: 2. The length of the CDR3 is 14 residues. CDR1 is SGHTS and CDR2 is YDEGEE in the germline V gene.

This clonotype appeared many times. The genes are TRBV11-3 and TRBJ1-6; no clear D gene. The CDR3 has 14 residues. Germline V lookup: CDR1 SGHNT, CDR2 YENEEA. V was clipped by 6 bases and J by 5 bases, with 11 bases between them. The CDR3 reads CASSRTSDNSPLHF. The CDR3 DNA reads as TGTGCCAGCAGTCGAACTAGCGATAATTCACCCCTCCACTTT.

This clonotype was picked up many times. V is TRBV5-1 and J is TRBJ1-1, with D possibly matching TRBD1 (5 bases). Trimming left V 0 bases short and J 0 bases short, with 12 bases between. This CDR3 is 16 amino acids long. Germline V gene lookup returns CDR1 SGHRS and CDR2 YFSETQ. CDR3 nucleotides: TGCGCCAGCAGCTTGGAGGGGATTGGGATGAACACTGAAGCTTTCTTT. It translates to CASSLEGIGMNTEAFF.

The CDR3 region is CASSSDGYGGTEAFF. The CDR3 coding sequence is TGCGCCAGCAGCTCGGACGGCTACGGCGGCACTGAAGCTTTCTTT. This sequence joins TRBV5-1 and TRBJ1-1; no reliable D call. Germline CDR1 is SGHRS and CDR2 is YFSETQ. Trimming took off 3 bases at V and 4 bases at J, with 16 bases between the two ends. The CDR3 runs 15 residues.

This clonotype was detected many times. The V call is TRBV20-1, the J call TRBJ2-7, with 7 positions matching TRBD2. V was pared by 3 bases and J by 3 bases, with 11 bases of the junction left unmatched. Germline V lookup: CDR1 DFQATT, CDR2 SNEGSKA (reference sequence). CDR3 length: 15 amino acids. The CDR3 DNA reads TGCAGTGCTAGCGGAGGGAGGGGTGGCCTCTACGAGCAGTACTTC. Protein product: CSASGGRGGLYEQYF.

This clonotype occurred many times. The chain links TRBV4-1 to TRBJ2-1; D is undetermined. Trimming left V 2 bases short and J 0 bases short, with 17 bases between. CDR1 is MGHRA and CDR2 is YSYEKL in the germline V gene. This CDR3 is 18 amino acids long. DNA for the CDR3: TGCGCCAGCAGCCAAATAGATCTAGGGTTCAGCTCCTACAATGAGCAGTTCTTC. Translation: CASSQIDLGFSSYNEQFF.

The chain carries TRBV7-9 and TRBJ2-7; 15 bases are a match to TRBD2. This CDR3 has 14 residues. The junction had 3 bases not matched to a gene; V was cut back by 5 bases and J by 7 bases. Germline V lookup: CDR1 SEHNR, CDR2 FQNEAQ (reference sequence). CDR3 DNA sequence: TGTGCCAGCAGCACCGGACTAGCGGGAGGGGAGCAGTACTTC. This codes for CASSTGLAGGEQYF.

This clonotype came up a few times. The DNA of the CDR3 is TGTGCCAGCAGCTTAGCGGGGTTCACCGGGGAGCTGTTTTTT. It specifies CASSLAGFTGELFF. The genes are TRBV7-2 and TRBJ2-2; D unresolved. Germline V CDR1 and CDR2: SGHTA, FQGNSA. The CDR3 is made up of 14 amino acids. The V end lost 0 bases, the J end lost 4 bases, and 6 bases lay between the germline ends.

This clonotype was detected a few times. The chain combines TRBV4-1 with TRBJ1-2, with 7 nucleotides matching TRBD1. Germline V gene data show CDR1 as MGHRA and CDR2 as YSYEKL. Germline trimming cut 5 bases from V and 4 bases from J; bases unmatched to any gene: 4. This CDR3 has 13 residues. CDR3 amino acids: CASSKQGFYGYTF. CDR3 coding DNA: TGCGCCAGCAGCAAACAGGGGTTCTATGGCTACACCTTC.

This clonotype was recorded many times. The chain recombines TRBV12-3 or TRBV12-4 with TRBJ2-1; TRBD2 matches at 8 bases. The CDR3 contains 13 residues. V lost 8 bases and J lost 13; bases outside the gene matches: 13. The CDR3 DNA is TGTGCCAGCCGACTAGCGACACTTGGGGTTCAGTTCTTC. Translation: CASRLATLGVQFF.

The chain links TRBV5-1 to TRBJ1-4; D may be TRBD1 (5 bases). Germline lookup yields CDR1 SGHRS and CDR2 YFSETQ. Trimming took 0 bases from V and 8 from J, leaving 17 bases between them. CDR3 length: 16 residues. CDR3 nucleotide sequence: TGCGCCAGCAGCTTGGACTTAGGGTCAGGGAAGGAAAAACTGTTTTTT. It codes for CASSLDLGSGKEKLFF.

Of note for this clonotype: This may come from a read error, since a much larger clone is one base off. The V call is TRBV7-8, the J call TRBJ1-3; 8 bases line up with TRBD1. V lost 1 base and J lost 9; bases outside the gene matches: 14. The CDR3 length is 17 residues. Germline values: CDR1 SGHVS, CDR2 FQNEAQ. The chain's CDR3 is CASSLVGQDSSWATIYF. The CDR3 nucleotides are TGTGCCAGCAGCTTAGTGGGACAGGACAGCTCTTGGGCCACCATATATTTT.

The sample holds many counts of this clonotype. V gene TRBV27 combines with J gene TRBJ1-6, with unresolved D. The V and J ends lost 4 bases and 9 bases respectively, with 13 bases between them. Germline V CDR1 and CDR2: MNHEY, SMNVEV (reference sequence). There are 14 residues in the CDR3. Written as DNA, the CDR3 is TGTGCCAGCAGTTCCAGACTGTTGGGTTCACCCCTCCACTTT. As protein: CASSSRLLGSPLHF.

This clonotype occurred many times. The DNA of the CDR3 is TGTGCCAGCAGCTTCGCCGGCGGGGTTTTAAATGAGCAGTTCTTC. Residues: CASSFAGGVLNEQFF. The rearrangement uses TRBV7-8 and TRBJ2-1; D is possibly TRBD2 (6 bases). V was trimmed by 3 bases and J by 7 bases, leaving 16 bases between them. CDR3 size: 15 residues. The germline CDR1 and CDR2 sequences are SGHVS and FQNEAQ.

This clonotype was seen ten or more times. This chain links TRBV24-1 with TRBJ2-2; 10 bases are a match to TRBD2. CDR3 length: 17 residues. J was trimmed by 4 bases and V by 4 bases; bases with no gene match: 8. Germline lookup yields CDR1 KGHDR and CDR2 SFDVKD. Here the CDR3 reads CATSDRGAGGPTGELFF. CDR3 nucleotides: TGTGCCACCAGTGACCGCGGAGCGGGAGGGCCCACCGGGGAGCTGTTTTTT.

This clonotype came up many times. The chain links TRBV10-3 to TRBJ2-3, with 9 bases lining up with TRBD2. This CDR3 is built from 15 residues. In germline, CDR1 is ENHRY, CDR2 SYGVKD. V was clipped by 7 bases and J by 5 bases; unmatched bases: 10. This CDR3 is CAINHRLAVGDTQYF. In DNA form, the CDR3 reads TGTGCCATCAACCACAGACTAGCGGTAGGAGATACGCAGTATTTT.

The chain combines TRBV24-1 with TRBJ2-1; possibly TRBD2 for D (7 bases). The CDR3 length is 20 residues. Germline CDR1 and CDR2: KGHDR and SFDVKD. The germline V and J ends were trimmed by 7 bases and 2 bases, with 29 bases remaining between them. This CDR3 reads CATRGGNSRTGIKAYNEQFF. The CDR3 DNA sequence: TGTGCCACCAGGGGGGGGAACTCTCGAACAGGGATCAAGGCCTACAATGAGCAGTTCTTC.

This clonotype was seen more than once but under ten times. The J gene is TRBJ2-3, the V gene TRBV7-2; unclear D gene. The germline V and J ends were trimmed by 1 base and 3 bases, with 14 bases remaining between them. CDR1 SGHTA and CDR2 FQGNSA come from the germline V gene. The CDR3 spans 16 residues. Here the CDR3 DNA reads TGTGCCAGCAGCTTAGTATTTTTTGTCGAAACAGATACGCAGTATTTT. Translated: CASSLVFFVETDTQYF.

In its sample, this clonotype was seen many times. The rearrangement links TRBV7-2 to TRBJ2-3; 7 nucleotides line up with TRBD2. The CDR3 runs to 15 residues. Trimming at V came to 2 bases and at J to 5 bases, leaving 7 bases not matched to a gene. CDR1 and CDR2 from the germline V gene are SGHTA and FQGNSA. The CDR3 loop reads CASSLQGGSIDTQYF. In DNA, the CDR3 is TGTGCCAGCAGCTTACAGGGCGGGAGTATAGATACGCAGTATTTT.

This clonotype has ten or more counts. The chain carries TRBV11-3 and TRBJ2-3, with D possibly called TRBD1 or TRBD2 (5 bases each). The CDR3 is made up of 15 amino acids. Germline V lookup: CDR1 SGHNT, CDR2 YENEEA. V gave up 5 bases and J gave up 1 base, with 13 bases separating them. CDR3 amino acids: CASSPPGTGTDTQYF. In DNA form, the CDR3 reads TGTGCCAGCAGCCCCCCTGGGACGGGCACAGATACGCAGTATTTT.

This clonotype came up many times. The chain carries TRBV20-1 and TRBJ2-5; 11 bases line up with TRBD1. This CDR3 has 15 residues. Trimming cost V 5 bases and J 5 bases; bases outside gene matches: 10. The germline gives CDR1 DFQATT, CDR2 SNEGSKA (reference sequence). The CDR3 nucleotides read TGCAGTGCTGTTTTGGACAGGGGGCCGGGGGAGACCCAGTACTTC. Translation gives CSAVLDRGPGETQYF.

This rearrangement joins TRBV3-1 to TRBJ1-2; D call uncertain. Germline assignment: CDR1 LGHDT and CDR2 YNNKEL (reference sequence). V lost 0 bases and J 5 bases, leaving 7 bases between the germline ends. The CDR3 consists of 13 residues. DNA of the CDR3: TGTGCCAGCAGCCAAGATCCAATGTATGGCTACACCTTC. Protein: CASSQDPMYGYTF.

This clonotype was seen many times. The chain employs TRBV20-1 and TRBJ2-7, with 9 bases matching TRBD1. V lost 6 bases, J lost 3 bases, and 6 bases stayed unmatched. CDR1 and CDR2 from the germline V gene are DFQATT and SNEGSKA (reference sequence). There are 13 residues in the CDR3. In DNA, the CDR3 is TGCAGTGCCGGGGACAGGGTCAACTACGAGCAGTACTTC. Translation: CSAGDRVNYEQYF.

This clonotype was recorded many times. The chain combines TRBV6-5 with TRBJ1-2; D not resolved. The CDR3 is 13 residues long. Germline lookup yields CDR1 MNHEY and CDR2 SVGAGI. Trimming cost V 5 bases and J 2 bases, with 9 bases left between them. This CDR3 reads CASSPLGNYGYTF. Here the CDR3 DNA reads TGTGCCAGCAGTCCCCTTGGAAACTATGGCTACACCTTC.

This clonotype was picked up many times. This chain's CDR3 is CASSFSGRANEQFF. The CDR3, as DNA: TGTGCCAGCAGCTTTAGCGGGAGGGCCAATGAGCAGTTCTTC. The J gene is TRBJ2-1, the V gene TRBV11-2, with 11 nucleotides matching TRBD2. Germline CDR1 SGHAT, CDR2 FQNNGV. This CDR3 has 14 residues. V gave up 3 bases and J gave up 6 bases; unmatched junction bases: 1.

This clonotype was seen many times. This chain links TRBV18 with TRBJ1-1; unclear D gene. V shed 3 bases and J shed 8 bases, with 10 bases lying between them. The V gene's germline CDR1 is KGHSH and CDR2 LQKENI. This CDR3 is 12 amino acids long. CDR3 amino acids: CASSPANSEAFF. CDR3 DNA sequence: TGTGCCAGCTCACCGGCTAATTCCGAAGCTTTCTTT.

This clonotype was counted many times. The chain links TRBV5-1 to TRBJ1-3; D gene ambiguous. CDR1 and CDR2 from the germline V gene are SGHRS and YFSETQ. CDR3 length: 17 residues. The ends were cut back, 0 bases at V and 3 bases at J, with 16 bases in the middle. The CDR3 DNA follows: TGCGCCAGCAGCTTGGAGCCCGGAGAAGGAATTGGAAACACCATATATTTT. Protein: CASSLEPGEGIGNTIYF.

This clonotype was found many times. The V call is TRBV14, the J call TRBJ2-1; 8 bases match TRBD2. The V gene end was trimmed by 0 bases and the J gene end by 8 bases; junction bases not matched to a gene: 18. Germline CDR1 SGHDN, CDR2 FVKESK. This CDR3 region has 19 residues. CDR3 in DNA: TGTGCCAGCAGCCAAGAAAGACCAGGATCGGGAGGGCCCAGAGATGAGCAGTTCTTC. This encodes CASSQERPGSGGPRDEQFF.

The chain uses TRBV30 and TRBJ1-4, with 8 bases matching TRBD1. CDR1 is GTSNPN and CDR2 is SVGIG in the germline V gene (reference sequence). CDR3 length: 14 amino acids. V gave up 3 bases and J gave up 8 bases; unmatched junction bases: 8. The CDR3 protein is CAWRSGGFREKLFF. CDR3 nucleotides: TGTGCCTGGAGGTCAGGGGGCTTTAGAGAAAAACTGTTTTTT.

This chain uses TRBV7-8 with TRBJ2-5; perhaps TRBD2 as D (5 bases). CDR3 length equals 14 residues. The V and J ends lost 5 bases and 4 bases respectively, with 14 bases between them. Germline V gives CDR1 SGHVS, CDR2 FQNEAQ. CDR3 DNA sequence: TGTGCCAGCAGCCCTCGGAGGTCGCTAGAGACCCAGTACTTC. Translating it yields CASSPRRSLETQYF.

V gene TRBV20-1 combines with J gene TRBJ1-5; TRBD1 is a possible D gene (6 bases). Germline CDR1 is DFQATT and CDR2 is SNEGSKA (reference sequence). This CDR3 spans 13 amino acids. The germline V and J ends were trimmed by 3 bases and 6 bases, with 12 bases remaining between them. The CDR3 region is CSASAGEAQPQHF. The DNA for the CDR3 is TGCAGTGCTAGTGCAGGGGAGGCTCAGCCCCAGCATTTT.